A selection of T cell receptor beta chains follows, all from one sample in a study of blood T cell repertoires in COVID-19. TCRdb's copy holds only in-frame clones and misses some; the assay was immunoSEQ multiplex PCR. The sample gives 200,000 to 250,000 clones, approximately 78% of which show up once; less than 9.5% is in the top ten. Sequenced sample: peripheral blood. Receptors were obtained from a woman over 75 with COVID-19, enrolled during active disease. Each CDR3 is given with its conserved first and last residue. D genes are given only for firm matches. Only some rows state a clone size, as once, few, many or a class for expanded clones.

V	J	size	D	CDR3	DNA
TRBV9	TRBJ2-1	.	TRBD2	CASSRAGGLNEQFF	TGTGCCAGCAGCAGGGCGGGAGGGCTCAATGAGCAGTTCTTC
TRBV7-9	TRBJ1-2	.	.	CASSLGEANYGYTF	TGTGCCAGCAGCTTAGGAGAAGCTAACTATGGCTACACCTTC
TRBV14	TRBJ2-1	few	TRBD2	CASSQDPASGGNEQFF	TGTGCCAGCAGCCAAGATCCGGCTAGCGGGGGTAATGAGCAGTTCTTC
TRBV10-3	TRBJ1-2	.	TRBD1	CAISEFFGQGAPGGGGYTF	TGTGCCATCAGTGAATTCTTTGGACAGGGGGCCCCGGGAGGTGGGGGCTACACCTTC
TRBV7-8	TRBJ1-5	.	.	CASSKTEASNQPQHF	TGTGCCAGCAGCAAGACAGAGGCTAGCAATCAGCCCCAGCATTTT
TRBV7-2	TRBJ2-7	.	TRBD2	CASSISGGALYEQYF	TGTGCCAGCAGCATCAGCGGGGGGGCGCTTTACGAGCAGTACTTC
TRBV19	TRBJ1-4	.	.	CASSIAPEKLFF	TGTGCCAGTAGTATAGCCCCGGAAAAACTGTTTTTT
TRBV29-1	TRBJ2-7	.	TRBD2	CSVEASGNEQYF	TGCAGCGTTGAGGCTAGCGGGAACGAGCAGTACTTC
TRBV6-6	TRBJ1-3	.	.	CASSPGTGNTIYF	TGTGCCAGCAGCCCGGGAACTGGAAACACCATATATTTT
TRBV3-1/TRBV3-2	TRBJ1-4	once	.	CASSQGGEVDEKLFF	TGTGCCAGCAGCCAAGGAGGGGAGGTGGATGAAAAACTGTTTTTT
TRBV19	TRBJ2-2	.	TRBD1	CASYPGQSVGELFF	TGTGCCAGTTATCCGGGACAGTCGGTCGGGGAGCTGTTTTTT
TRBV6-6	TRBJ1-2	.	TRBD1	CASRRTGRAANYGYTF	TGTGCCAGCAGACGGACAGGGAGGGCCGCTAACTATGGCTACACCTTC
TRBV6-6	TRBJ1-4	.	.	CASSTLGSWLFF	TGTGCCAGCAGTACTCTGGGGAGCTGGCTGTTTTTT
TRBV7-9	TRBJ1-1	.	TRBD1	CASSLEGTGKGFEAFF	TGTGCCAGCAGCTTAGAAGGGACAGGGAAAGGGTTTGAAGCTTTCTTT
TRBV7-3	TRBJ2-2	.	TRBD2	CASSPGTSGGGGELFF	TGTGCCAGCAGCCCCGGGACTAGCGGGGGCGGCGGGGAGCTGTTTTTT
TRBV28	TRBJ1-2	.	.	CASRTLYGYTF	TGTGCCAGCAGGACACTCTATGGCTACACCTTC
TRBV5-1	TRBJ1-2	.	TRBD1	CASSLEDRNYGYTF	TGCGCCAGCAGCTTGGAGGACAGGAACTATGGCTACACCTTC
TRBV11-3	TRBJ2-2	.	TRBD2	CASSPPAGRELFF	TGTGCCAGCAGCCCCCCAGCGGGGCGGGAGCTGTTTTTT
TRBV7-2	TRBJ2-5	.	.	CASSLERKETQYF	TGTGCCAGCAGCTTAGAGAGGAAAGAGACCCAGTACTTC
TRBV18	TRBJ2-5	.	.	CASSPVASRETQYF	TGTGCCAGCTCACCGGTGGCTAGCAGAGAGACCCAGTACTTC
TRBV29-1	TRBJ1-2	.	.	CSVATGIYGYTF	TGCAGCGTAGCTACAGGAATTTACGGCTACACCTTC
TRBV11-2	TRBJ2-7	.	TRBD1	CASSRGQGSDEQYF	TGTGCCAGCAGCCGAGGACAGGGTAGCGACGAGCAGTACTTC
TRBV5-1	TRBJ1-2	.	.	CASSPPDNNLNYGYTF	TGCGCCAGCAGCCCCCCGGACAACAATCTAAACTATGGCTACACCTTC
TRBV7-2	TRBJ1-3	.	.	CASSLDRVNTIYF	TGTGCCAGCAGCTTAGACAGGGTAAACACCATATATTTT
TRBV24-1	TRBJ2-3	.	.	CATSAQGLSTDTQYF	TGTGCCACCAGCGCCCAGGGACTTAGCACAGATACGCAGTATTTT